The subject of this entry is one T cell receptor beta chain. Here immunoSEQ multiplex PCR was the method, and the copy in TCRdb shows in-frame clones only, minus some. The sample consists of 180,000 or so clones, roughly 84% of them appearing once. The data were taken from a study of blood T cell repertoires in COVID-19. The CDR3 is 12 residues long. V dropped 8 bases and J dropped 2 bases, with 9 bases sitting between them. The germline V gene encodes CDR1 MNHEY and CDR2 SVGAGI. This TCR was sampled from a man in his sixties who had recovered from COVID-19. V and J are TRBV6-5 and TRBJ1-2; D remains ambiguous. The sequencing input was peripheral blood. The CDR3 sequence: CASGHENYGYTF. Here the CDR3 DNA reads TGTGCCAGCGGGCACGAGAACTATGGCTACACCTTC.